This TCR beta chain is drawn from a study of T cell repertoires in ileal Crohn's disease. Clones were read by immunoSEQ multiplex PCR, and TCRdb kept only the in-frame ones, dropping some. The table lists 13,000 to 15,000 clones, around four fifths of them singletons, with 6.5% in the top ten. The V end was cut by 1 base, the J end by 7 bases, with 14 bases between. CDR1 is SGHAT and CDR2 is FQNNGV in the germline V gene. This CDR3 contains 15 residues. The receptor comes from an adult with Crohn's disease. The gene calls are TRBV11-2 and TRBJ1-5; D uncertain. The source material was ileal tissue. The CDR3, as DNA: TGTGCCAGCAGCTTAGCAGCGGGGAACCCCCAGCCCCAGCATTTT. Translation gives CASSLAAGNPQPQHF. The variable domain in full, with the rest retrieved from reference TRBV11-2 and TRBJ1-5, is EAGVAQSPRYKIIEKRQSVAFWCNPISGHATLYWYQQILGQGPKLLIQFQNNGVVDDSQLPKDRFSAERLKGVDSTLKIQPAKLEDSAVYLCASSLAAGNPQPQHFGDGTRLSIL.